This T cell receptor beta chain came from a study of Graves' ophthalmopathy and Graves' hyperthyroidism (dated by TCRdb to 2016 to 2019). As for the study more broadly: Peripheral blood was collected before any treatment was given, at the time of initial diagnosis. In a handful of hyperthyroidism patients, the T-cell repertoires found in thyroid tissue were compared with those found in blood. After sampling, hyperthyroidism patients received methimazole starting at 30 mg daily, and ophthalmopathy patients received high-dose intravenous methylprednisolone. The study used signatures of the TCR beta repertoire to tell Graves' ophthalmopathy apart from Graves' hyperthyroidism and to predict which patients would progress to ophthalmopathy. An independent validation cohort comprised 18 hyperthyroidism patients and about 16 patients who later progressed from hyperthyroidism to ophthalmopathy. In total, some 140 blood samples were TCR-sequenced: 40 to 45 ophthalmopathy, under 80 hyperthyroidism and about 17 hyperthyroidism-to-ophthalmopathy patients. To explore V-J signatures that separate ophthalmopathy from hyperthyroidism, a discovery set of 95 to 100 patients was enrolled, consisting of 43 with ophthalmopathy and approximately 60 with stable hyperthyroidism.

Here is what the overall study found, with its caveats: In validation, the model predicted ophthalmopathy progression with more than 55% sensitivity and approximately 75% specificity; fewer than 15 predicted patients were CT-confirmed with GO in a median of approximately six months. No statistical method was used to set the sample size in advance, and the investigators knew which group each participant was assigned to. In cross-validation, the 13-signature model distinguished ophthalmopathy from stable hyperthyroidism with about 90% sensitivity and roughly 81% specificity, and in the test set the corresponding values were about 80% and 75%. Most expanded thyroid clonotypes with frequency above 0.001 were also detected in blood, suggesting blood repertoires may reflect the thyroid immune response.

Patients with ophthalmopathy had moderately to severely active disease, with a Clinical Activity Score of 3 or more, a NOSPECS grade of 4 or more, and a disease duration of less than 3 months. Anyone with other autoimmune diseases, uncontrolled infections, pregnancy or lactation was excluded from the study. Clinical symptoms, serum thyroxine, TRAb, thyroid ultrasound and orbital computed tomography were used for diagnosis. Using Ficoll-Paque density gradient centrifugation, PBMCs were isolated from over 8.5 ml of fresh peripheral blood. Trizol reagent was used to extract the total RNA, and its quality was then checked on an Agilent 2100 Bioanalyzer. As regards this clonotype: Its target antigen remains unknown. A much larger clone is a single base away; this may be a read error.

For repertoire sequencing, the TCR beta CDR3 regions were amplified from RNA transcripts. A first-round RT-PCR used HTBI primers with the Qiagen OneStep RT-PCR kit, followed by a second-round multiplex PCR, size selection and purification. Sequencing of the libraries was carried out on an Illumina HiSeq2000 in paired-end mode with 100 bp reads. In the source study's methods: Reads were processed with SOAPnuke, discarding reads with adapters, uncalled bases, mean Phred below 15, or no exact constant-primer or identifier match. COPE v1.2.5 was used to merge the high-quality paired reads. Unique nucleotide sequences were defined as clonotypes and aligned to IMGT TRB V, D and J references using MiTCR v1.1. Analysis was restricted to V-J combinations with a frequency above 0.0001, which covered about 99% of repertoires. For each V-J combination, a TCR clonal expansion and chaos score was defined as F50 clonal expansion divided by the chaos observed in the TCRdist matrix. Features were reduced by Welch's t-statistics and random forest to about a dozen V-J combinations, which fed a naive Bayes classifier. The similarity between thyroid and blood repertoires was quantified using the Morisita-Horn index. TCRdb reworked the public reads: Q25 trimming with fastp, MiXCR clone assembly, productive beta chains retained. Identical CDR3 proteins give one entry, which carries the most common genes and DNA. TCRdb, not the authors, supplied the V and J calls. In all, the sample holds roughly 50,000 distinct CDR3 sequences, and approximately 50% of those were seen once. The ten top clones hold roughly 5% of the sample.

The specimen was peripheral blood. The TCR originated in an adult woman with Graves' ophthalmopathy.

The DNA sequence follows: TGTGCCAGCAATTGGAGGGACACTGAAGCTTTCTTT. It translates as CASNWRDTEAFF. The rearrangement combines TRBV6-2 or TRBV6-3 with TRBJ1-1; the D gene remains uncertain. Based on the germline V gene, the CDR1 and CDR2 sequences are MNHEY and SVGEGT. Trimming at the junction amounts to 7 bases on V and 3 bases on J, and the germline ends lie 9 bases apart. Counted from cysteine to phenylalanine, this CDR3 has 12 amino acids. Of all the DNA, just the CDR3 is kept, 36 bases in frame from base 1.